Here is one TCR beta chain with its context. Trimming took 1 base from V and 7 from J; bases not matched to a gene: 8. The germline V gene has CDR1 SQVTM and CDR2 ANQGSEA. The CDR3 is made up of 14 amino acids. In the original workflow: The assay estimated nucleated cells by amplifying reference gene primers. Method: immunoSEQ multiplex PCR; TCRdb's copy keeps in-frame clones and lacks some. V and J calls plus clone size are reproduced from that table; the DNA served to infer D and trimming. Here the sample spans 95,000 to 110,000 clones, 75% to 90% being singletons. The data belong to a study of blood T cell repertoires in COVID-19. Turning to the study itself: The origin of the acute and convalescent COVID-19 samples was the United States, Italy and Spain. The analysed material was cDNA or gDNA that came from T cells, B-cell-depleted T cells, or PBMCs.

This chain connects TRBV29-1 to TRBJ1-2; TRBD1 matches 8 bases. The TCR comes from a human donor in a cohort sampled during active COVID-19. Material for sequencing was peripheral blood. The CDR3 region has the DNA TGCAGCGTTGAAGGCCAGGGGGCAAGGAGTGGCTACACCTTC. Protein: CSVEGQGARSGYTF.